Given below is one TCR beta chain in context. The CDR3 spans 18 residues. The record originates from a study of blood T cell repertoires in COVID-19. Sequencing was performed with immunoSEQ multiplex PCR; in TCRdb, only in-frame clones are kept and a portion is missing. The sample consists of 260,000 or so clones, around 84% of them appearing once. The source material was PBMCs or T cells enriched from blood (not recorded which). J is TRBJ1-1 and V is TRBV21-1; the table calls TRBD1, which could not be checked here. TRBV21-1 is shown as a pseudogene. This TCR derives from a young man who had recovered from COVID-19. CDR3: CASSKPAGQEGMNTEAFF. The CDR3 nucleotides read TGTGCCAGCAGCAAACCCGCGGGACAGGAGGGCATGAACACTGAAGCTTTCTTT.